Following are 2 T cell receptor beta chains from one sample sequenced in a study of blood T cell repertoires in COVID-19 (dated by TCRdb to 2018 to 2020). The library relied on the immunoSEQ multiplex PCR assay. TCRdb's version of the immuneACCESS table is confined to in-frame rearrangements and falls short of the full clone set. An unresolved V gene accounts for under half of the shortfall where checked; the remainder is of unknown origin. This sample gives about 130,000 clones in total; around 80% of them show up just once. Jointly, the top ten make up less than 2% of the sample. Sequencing input: peripheral blood. These receptors were collected from a man in his 70s with acute or convalescent COVID-19.

This rearrangement joins TRBV29-1 to TRBJ1-5; 11 nucleotides align to TRBD1. Trimming at V came to 7 bases and at J to 5 bases, leaving 7 bases not matched to a gene. The CDR3 has 14 residues. Germline lookup yields CDR1 SQVTM and CDR2 ANQGSEA. Written as DNA, the CDR3 is TGCAGCGCCCGGACAGGGGGCGTAGATCAGCCCCAGCATTTT. This translates into CSARTGGVDQPQHF.

The chain links TRBV10-3 to TRBJ1-6; D is unresolved. This CDR3 is built from 13 residues. With 4 bases removed from V and 9 bases from J, the gap between germline ends came to 10 bases. Germline V gives CDR1 ENHRY, CDR2 SYGVKD. CDR3 nucleotides: TGTGCCATCAGTGTCCAGGTCAGTTCACCCCTCCACTTT. It translates to CAISVQVSSPLHF.